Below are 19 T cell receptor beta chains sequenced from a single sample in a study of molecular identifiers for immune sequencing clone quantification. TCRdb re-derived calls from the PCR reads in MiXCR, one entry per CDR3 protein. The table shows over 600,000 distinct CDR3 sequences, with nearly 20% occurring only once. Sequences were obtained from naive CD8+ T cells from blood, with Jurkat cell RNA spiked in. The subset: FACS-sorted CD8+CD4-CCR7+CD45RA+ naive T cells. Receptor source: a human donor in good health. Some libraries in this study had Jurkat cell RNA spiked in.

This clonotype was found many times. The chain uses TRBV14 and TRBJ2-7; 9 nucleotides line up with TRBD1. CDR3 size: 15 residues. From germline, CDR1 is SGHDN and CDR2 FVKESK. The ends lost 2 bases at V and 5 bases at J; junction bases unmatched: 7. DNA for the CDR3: TGTGCCAGCAGCCAAAATCCCGGGACAGGGCACGAGCAGTACTTC. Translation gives CASSQNPGTGHEQYF.

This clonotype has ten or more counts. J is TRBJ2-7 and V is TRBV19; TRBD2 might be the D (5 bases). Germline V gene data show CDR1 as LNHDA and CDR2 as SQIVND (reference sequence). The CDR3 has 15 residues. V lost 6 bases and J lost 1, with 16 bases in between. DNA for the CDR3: TGTGCCAGTAGCCCCTACACAAGAGGGTCCTACGAGCAGTACTTC. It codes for CASSPYTRGSYEQYF.

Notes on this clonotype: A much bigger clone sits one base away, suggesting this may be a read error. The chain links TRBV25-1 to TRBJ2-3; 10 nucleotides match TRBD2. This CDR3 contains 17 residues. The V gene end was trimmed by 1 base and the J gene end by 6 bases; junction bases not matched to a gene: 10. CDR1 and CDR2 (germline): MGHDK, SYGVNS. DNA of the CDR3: TGTGCCAGCAGTGAATCTACTAGCGGGATGACTCTGGATACGCAGTATTTT. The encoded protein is CASSESTSGMTLDTQYF.

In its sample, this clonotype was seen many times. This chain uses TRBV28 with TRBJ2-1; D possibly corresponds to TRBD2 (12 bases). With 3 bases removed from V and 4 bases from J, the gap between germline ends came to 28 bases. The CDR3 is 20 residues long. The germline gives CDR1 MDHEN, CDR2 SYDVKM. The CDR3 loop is CASSFLLDRGLAGGYNEQFF. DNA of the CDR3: TGTGCCAGCAGTTTCTTGCTGGACAGGGGGCTAGCGGGAGGGTACAATGAGCAGTTCTTC. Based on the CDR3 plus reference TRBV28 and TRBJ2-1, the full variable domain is DVKVTQSSRYLVKRTGEKVFLECVQDMDHENMFWYRQDPGLGLRLIYFSYDVKMKEKGDIPEGYSVSREKKERFSLILESASTNQTSMYLCASSFLLDRGLAGGYNEQFFGPGTRLTVL.

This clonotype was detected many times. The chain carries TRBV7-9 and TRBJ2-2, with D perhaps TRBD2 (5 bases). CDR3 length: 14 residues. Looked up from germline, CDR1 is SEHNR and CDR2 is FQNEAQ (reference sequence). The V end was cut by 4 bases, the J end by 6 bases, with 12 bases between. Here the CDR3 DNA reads TGTGCCAGCAGCTCAACTAGTTCTGCCGGGGAGCTGTTTTTT. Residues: CASSSTSSAGELFF.

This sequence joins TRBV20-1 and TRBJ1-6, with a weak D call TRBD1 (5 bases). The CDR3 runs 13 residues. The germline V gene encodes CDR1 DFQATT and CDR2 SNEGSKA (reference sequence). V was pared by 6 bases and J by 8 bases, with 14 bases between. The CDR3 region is CSALNPGDSPLHF. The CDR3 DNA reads TGCAGTGCCTTGAACCCGGGGGATTCACCCCTCCACTTT.

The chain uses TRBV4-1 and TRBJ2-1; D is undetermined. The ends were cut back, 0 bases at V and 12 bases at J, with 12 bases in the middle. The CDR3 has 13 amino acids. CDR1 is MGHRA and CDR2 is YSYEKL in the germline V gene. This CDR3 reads CASSQDIKYGQFF. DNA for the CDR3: TGCGCCAGCAGCCAAGACATTAAGTATGGGCAGTTCTTC.

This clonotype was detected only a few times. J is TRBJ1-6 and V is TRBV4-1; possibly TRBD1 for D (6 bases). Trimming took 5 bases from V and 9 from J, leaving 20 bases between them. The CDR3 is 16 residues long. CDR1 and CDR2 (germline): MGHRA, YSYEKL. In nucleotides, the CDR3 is TGCGCCAGCAGCGAATCAGGGGTATACGGAGGTTCACCCCTCCACTTT. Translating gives CASSESGVYGGSPLHF.

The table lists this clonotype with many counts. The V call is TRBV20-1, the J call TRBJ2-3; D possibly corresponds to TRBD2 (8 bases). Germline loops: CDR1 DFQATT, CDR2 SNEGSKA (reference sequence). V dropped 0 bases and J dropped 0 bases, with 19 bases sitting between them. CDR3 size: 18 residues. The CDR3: CSARDQGGTSGSTDTQYF. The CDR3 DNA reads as TGCAGTGCTAGAGATCAGGGGGGAACTAGCGGTAGCACAGATACGCAGTATTTT.

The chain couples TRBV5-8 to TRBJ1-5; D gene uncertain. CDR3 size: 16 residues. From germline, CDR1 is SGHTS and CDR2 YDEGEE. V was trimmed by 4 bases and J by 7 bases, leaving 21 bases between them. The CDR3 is CASSVTWASPRQPQHF. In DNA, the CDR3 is TGTGCCAGCAGCGTAACCTGGGCCTCGCCTCGGCAGCCCCAGCATTTT.

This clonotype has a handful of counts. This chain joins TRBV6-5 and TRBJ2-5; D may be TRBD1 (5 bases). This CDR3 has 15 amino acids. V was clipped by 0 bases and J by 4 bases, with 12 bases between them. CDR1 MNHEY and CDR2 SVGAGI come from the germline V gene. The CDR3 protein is CASSYSRSGLETQYF. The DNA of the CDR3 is TGTGCCAGCAGTTACTCGAGGTCAGGGTTAGAGACCCAGTACTTC.

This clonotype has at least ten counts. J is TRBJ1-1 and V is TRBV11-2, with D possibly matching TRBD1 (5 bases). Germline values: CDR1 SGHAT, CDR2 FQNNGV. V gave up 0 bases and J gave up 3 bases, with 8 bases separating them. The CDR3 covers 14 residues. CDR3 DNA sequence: TGTGCCAGCAGCTTAGAAGGGGACTACACTGAAGCTTTCTTT. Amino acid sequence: CASSLEGDYTEAFF.

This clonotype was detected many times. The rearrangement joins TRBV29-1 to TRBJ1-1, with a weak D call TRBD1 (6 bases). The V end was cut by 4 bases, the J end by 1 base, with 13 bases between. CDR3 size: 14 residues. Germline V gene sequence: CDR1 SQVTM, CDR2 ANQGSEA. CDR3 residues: CSVGGQDRNTEAFF. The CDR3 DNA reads TGCAGCGTTGGGGGTCAGGACAGGAACACTGAAGCTTTCTTT.

CDR3: CATSGSAGKTLSYWWEKETQYF. The CDR3 DNA is TGTGCCACCAGCGGCTCAGCGGGGAAGACACTCTCTTATTGGTGGGAGAAAGAGACCCAGTACTTC. V and J are TRBV15 and TRBJ2-5, with 7 bases aligning to TRBD2. The CDR3 loop spans 22 amino acids. Germline CDR1 and CDR2: LNHNV and YYDKDF (reference sequence). Trimming removed 5 bases from V and 3 bases from J; junction bases left unmatched: 30. The entire variable domain, with the rest obtained from reference TRBV15 and TRBJ2-5, is as follows: DAMVIQNPRYQVTQFGKPVTLSCSQTLNHNVMYWYQQKSSQAPKLLFHYYDKDFNNEADTPDNFQSRRPNTSFCFLDIRSPGLGDTAMYLCATSGSAGKTLSYWWEKETQYFGPGTRLLVL.

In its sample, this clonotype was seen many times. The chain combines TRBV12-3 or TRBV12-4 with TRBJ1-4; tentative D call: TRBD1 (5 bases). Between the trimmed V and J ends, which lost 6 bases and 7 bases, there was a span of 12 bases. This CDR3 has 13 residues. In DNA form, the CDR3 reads TGTGCCAGCAGGAGTGGGGCGGGTGAAAAACTGTTTTTT. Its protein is CASRSGAGEKLFF.

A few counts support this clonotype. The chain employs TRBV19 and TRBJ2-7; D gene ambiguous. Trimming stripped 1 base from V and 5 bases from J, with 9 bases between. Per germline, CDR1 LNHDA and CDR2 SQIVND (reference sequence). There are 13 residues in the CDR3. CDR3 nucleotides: TGTGCCAGTAGTATAGGGGTCCCGAACGAGCAGTACTTC. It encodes CASSIGVPNEQYF.

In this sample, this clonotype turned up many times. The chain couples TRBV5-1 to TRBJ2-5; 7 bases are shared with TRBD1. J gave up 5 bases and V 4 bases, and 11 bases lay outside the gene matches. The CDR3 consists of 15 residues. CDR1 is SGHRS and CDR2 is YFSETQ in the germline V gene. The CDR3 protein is CASSPGQRSVETQYF. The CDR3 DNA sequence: TGCGCCAGCAGCCCGGGACAGCGATCGGTGGAGACCCAGTACTTC.

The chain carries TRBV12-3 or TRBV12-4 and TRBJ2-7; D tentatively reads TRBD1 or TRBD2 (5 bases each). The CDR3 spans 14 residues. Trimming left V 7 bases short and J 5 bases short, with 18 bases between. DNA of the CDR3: TGTGCCAGCACCTGGGGGAGCTTTGAGGACGAGCAGTACTTC. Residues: CASTWGSFEDEQYF.

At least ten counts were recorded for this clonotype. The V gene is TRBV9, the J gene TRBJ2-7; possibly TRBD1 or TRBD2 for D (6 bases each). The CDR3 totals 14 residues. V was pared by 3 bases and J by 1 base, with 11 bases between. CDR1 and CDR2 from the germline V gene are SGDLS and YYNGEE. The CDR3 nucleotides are TGTGCCAGCAGCGCCGCGGGGACATCCTACGAGCAGTACTTC. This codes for CASSAAGTSYEQYF.